This TCR beta chain was captured in a study of control samples from healthy donors and cancer patients. This clone turned up a few times. The table came from immunoSEQ multiplex PCR; TCRdb's copy has only in-frame clones and leaves some out. The sample shows about 100,000 clones, roughly 90% of them seen only once. Looked up from germline, CDR1 is MNHEY and CDR2 is SVGEGT. The length of the CDR3 is 15 residues. V was pared by 5 bases and J by 0 bases, with 11 bases between. Input material: blood. This rearrangement joins TRBV6-2 or TRBV6-3 to TRBJ1-5, with D perhaps matching TRBD1 (6 bases). The source of this sequence is a man between 25 and 39 years old in good health. The CDR3 is CASSAGQSSNQPQHF. The CDR3 region has the DNA TGTGCCAGCAGTGCGGGACAAAGTAGCAATCAGCCCCAGCATTTT.